Shown below are 24 T cell receptor beta chains from a single sample sequenced in a study of graft-versus-host responses after intestinal transplantation. The antigens these receptors bind are not known. Generated by immunoSEQ multiplex PCR, the TCRdb table keeps only in-frame clones and is missing some. The table has over 85,000 clones, roughly 91% seen once. The material sequenced was unstimulated CD4+ T cells sorted from spleen or lymph node cells, taken before transplant. Every receptor here comes from a human donor who was the organ donor for an intestinal transplant.

V usage is TRBV5-4 and J usage is TRBJ2-7; TRBD1 agrees at 8 bases. Trimming at V came to 4 bases and at J to 7 bases, leaving 7 bases not matched to a gene. The CDR3 spans 13 residues. Germline CDR1 reads SGHNT; CDR2 reads YYREEE (reference sequence). Here the CDR3 reads CASSRQGNGEQYF. The DNA of the CDR3 is TGTGCCAGCAGCAGACAGGGGAACGGGGAGCAGTACTTC. The full variable domain, rest sourced from reference TRBV5-4 and TRBJ2-7, is ETGVTQSPTHLIKTRGQQVTLRCSSQSGHNTVSWYQQALGQGPQFIFQYYREEENGRGNFPPRFSGLQFPNYSSELNVNALELDDSALYLCASSRQGNGEQYFGPGTRLTVT.

V usage is TRBV10-2 and J usage is TRBJ2-1; 7 bases agree with TRBD2. Germline CDR1 and CDR2: WSHSY and SAAADI. This CDR3 spans 14 amino acids. V lost 8 bases, J lost 3 bases, and 7 bases stayed unmatched. CDR3: CASRERGDYNEQFF. The CDR3 DNA reads TGCGCCAGCCGGGAACGGGGGGACTACAATGAGCAGTTCTTC.

V gene TRBV4-3 combines with J gene TRBJ1-3; a weak D match, TRBD1 (5 bases). This CDR3 comprises 15 residues. Between the trimmed V and J ends, which lost 2 bases and 3 bases, there was a span of 11 bases. CDR1 and CDR2 (germline): LGHNA, YSLEER. CDR3 region: CASSQTSGFGNTIYF. CDR3 DNA: TGCGCCAGCAGCCAAACCTCAGGGTTTGGAAACACCATATATTTT.

The chain carries TRBV7-9 and TRBJ2-3, with a weak D call TRBD2 (5 bases). Germline V CDR1 and CDR2: SEHNR, FQNEAQ (reference sequence). CDR3 length: 17 residues. V was trimmed by 4 bases and J by 0 bases, leaving 17 bases between them. The CDR3 coding sequence is TGTGCCAGCAGCTCAAGAGCGGACGGCAAGAGCACAGATACGCAGTATTTT. Protein sequence: CASSSRADGKSTDTQYF. Looking up the rest from reference TRBV7-9 and TRBJ2-3 gives the full variable domain: DTGVSQNPRHKITKRGQNVTFRCDPISEHNRLYWYRQTLGQGPEFLTYFQNEAQLEKSRLLSDRFSAERPKGSFSTLEIQRTEQGDSAMYLCASSSRADGKSTDTQYFGPGTRLTVL.

The rearrangement joins TRBV28 to TRBJ2-7; D unresolved. The ends were cut back, 7 bases at V and 1 base at J, with 8 bases in the middle. Germline CDR1 MDHEN, CDR2 SYDVKM. This CDR3 has 12 residues. CDR3 nucleotides: TGTGCCAGCACACATACGTCCTACGAGCAGTACTTC. Amino acid sequence: CASTHTSYEQYF.

To note about this clone: The identical CDR3 is also encoded by other nucleotide sequences in the sample. This sequence joins TRBV4-1 and TRBJ1-6; 9 bases are a match to TRBD1. This CDR3 spans 18 amino acids. The germline gives CDR1 MGHRA, CDR2 YSYEKL. The J segment lost 6 bases and the V segment lost 2 bases, leaving 11 bases of the junction unmatched. CDR3 amino acids: CASSQYDSRTGVNSPLHF. The DNA for the CDR3 is TGCGCCAGCAGCCAATACGACAGCAGGACAGGGGTTAATTCACCCCTCCACTTT.

This clone was counted a single time. The chain has TRBV27 and TRBJ2-7, with D uncertain. The germline gives CDR1 MNHEY, CDR2 SMNVEV (reference sequence). Trimming stripped 6 bases from V and 6 bases from J, with 15 bases between. This CDR3 has 13 amino acids. CDR3 coding DNA: TGTGCCAGCAGCTTAACCCTGACTGGCGAGCAGTACTTC. It is translated as CASSLTLTGEQYF.

This rearrangement joins TRBV7-3 to TRBJ1-2; the match to TRBD1 covers 10 bases. The CDR3 covers 13 residues. The germline V gene encodes CDR1 SGHTA and CDR2 FQGTGA. J was trimmed by 8 bases and V by 4 bases; bases with no gene match: 4. In nucleotides, the CDR3 is TGTGCCAGCAGCTCCGGGACAGGGGACGGCTACACCTTC. Translating it yields CASSSGTGDGYTF.

The CDR3 loop is CASSPQRETEAFF. The CDR3, as DNA: TGTGCCAGCAGCCCTCAGAGGGAAACTGAAGCTTTCTTT. The rearrangement joins TRBV4-2 to TRBJ1-1; D is uncertain. V was pared by 4 bases and J by 5 bases, with 11 bases between. The germline V gene encodes CDR1 LGHNA and CDR2 YNFKEQ. This CDR3 is 13 amino acids long.

The chain joins TRBV9 to TRBJ1-1, with no clear D. Germline lookup yields CDR1 SGDLS and CDR2 YYNGEE. V was clipped by 0 bases and J by 1 base, with 7 bases between them. This CDR3 region has 14 residues. CDR3 DNA: TGTGCCAGCAGCGTAGCGGGGAGGAACACTGAAGCTTTCTTT. Translating gives CASSVAGRNTEAFF. Full variable domain (outside the CDR3, taken from reference TRBV9 and TRBJ1-1): DSGVTQTPKHLITATGQRVTLRCSPRSGDLSVYWYQQSLDQGLQFLIQYYNGEERAKGNILERFSAQQFPDLHSELNLSSLELGDSALYFCASSVAGRNTEAFFGQGTRLTVV.

The genes are TRBV4-2 and TRBJ2-5; 8 nucleotides align to TRBD1. The CDR3 spans 15 residues. V dropped 2 bases and J dropped 5; count of bases not matched to a gene: 7. Germline values: CDR1 LGHNA, CDR2 YNFKEQ. The chain's CDR3 is CASSQRTGSGETQYF. DNA of the CDR3: TGTGCCAGCAGCCAACGGACAGGGTCGGGGGAGACCCAGTACTTC.

The CDR3 DNA reads as TGTGCCAGCAGCTATCGGACACCGAACACCGGGGAGCTGTTTTTT. Residues: CASSYRTPNTGELFF. This chain connects TRBV5-4 to TRBJ2-2; TRBD1 might be the D (5 bases). The CDR3 sequence is 15 residues long. Germline V gene data show CDR1 as SGHNT and CDR2 as YYREEE (reference sequence). V lost 3 bases and J 0 bases, leaving 9 bases between the germline ends.

The V and J genes are TRBV11-3 and TRBJ2-1; D remains ambiguous. The CDR3 contains 13 residues. Trimming pared 5 bases from V and 6 bases from J, leaving 11 bases between. In germline, CDR1 is SGHNT, CDR2 YENEEA. The CDR3 nucleotides are TGTGCCAGCAGCACTCCGCCCTTCAATGAGCAGTTCTTC. As protein: CASSTPPFNEQFF.

The chain carries TRBV5-1 and TRBJ2-3; TRBD2 is a possible D gene (5 bases). Trimming removed 2 bases at V and 2 bases at J, with 9 bases between. The germline gives CDR1 SGHRS, CDR2 YFSETQ. This CDR3 contains 14 residues. The CDR3 DNA reads TGCGCCAGCAGCTTCACTAGAACCACAGATACGCAGTATTTT. Translated, it gives CASSFTRTTDTQYF. Full variable domain (missing parts from reference TRBV5-1 and TRBJ2-3): KAGVTQTPRYLIKTRGQQVTLSCSPISGHRSVSWYQQTPGQGLQFLFEYFSETQRNKGNFPGRFSGRQFSNSRSEMNVSTLELGDSALYLCASSFTRTTDTQYFGPGTRLTVL.

This chain connects TRBV9 to TRBJ2-7; TRBD1 matches 9 bases. Germline V gene lookup returns CDR1 SGDLS and CDR2 YYNGEE. This CDR3 has 14 amino acids. J gave up 3 bases and V 2 bases, and 3 bases lay outside the gene matches. Written as DNA, the CDR3 is TGTGCCAGCAGCGTTGGGACAGGGAACTACGAGCAGTACTTC. Amino acids: CASSVGTGNYEQYF.

This clone is a singleton in its sample. V gene TRBV29-1 combines with J gene TRBJ2-1; no reliable D call. This CDR3 is 13 amino acids long. Germline CDR1 SQVTM, CDR2 ANQGSEA. The V and J ends lost 4 bases and 0 bases respectively, with 7 bases between them. The CDR3 sequence is CSVVESSYNEQFF. Here the CDR3 DNA reads TGCAGCGTTGTTGAGAGCTCCTACAATGAGCAGTTCTTC.

The genes are TRBV9 and TRBJ2-1; TRBD2 agrees at 12 bases. Trimming took 3 bases from V and 4 from J; bases not matched to a gene: 5. The CDR3 loop spans 16 amino acids. The V gene's germline CDR1 is SGDLS and CDR2 YYNGEE. The CDR3 coding sequence is TGTGCCAGCAGCGGACGACTAGCGGGGGTGTACAATGAGCAGTTCTTC. It is translated as CASSGRLAGVYNEQFF.

The rearrangement links TRBV4-1 to TRBJ1-2; D not resolved. V lost 0 bases and J 7 bases, leaving 15 bases between the germline ends. There are 15 residues in the CDR3. Looked up from germline, CDR1 is MGHRA and CDR2 is YSYEKL. CDR3 sequence (DNA): TGCGCCAGCAGCCAAGAAGGCGGAACTTTGGGTGGCTACACCTTC. This sequence encodes CASSQEGGTLGGYTF.

This clone has a handful of counts. V and J are TRBV6-6 and TRBJ1-1; a weak D match, TRBD1 (5 bases). Germline CDR1 is MNHNY and CDR2 is SVGAGI (reference sequence). Trimming shortened V by 5 bases and J by 1 base, and 11 bases separated the two germline ends. The CDR3 spans 14 residues. The CDR3 nucleotides read TGTGCCAGCAGTCCTATCGGACAGAACACTGAAGCTTTCTTT. The encoded protein is CASSPIGQNTEAFF.

The chain links TRBV18 to TRBJ2-3, with 9 nucleotides matching TRBD2. This CDR3 is built from 16 residues. Germline V lookup: CDR1 KGHSH, CDR2 LQKENI. V shed 5 bases, J shed 0 bases, and the junction held 6 bases outside the gene matches. The CDR3 bases are TGTGCCAGCTCATACGCGGGGGGGCCTAGCACAGATACGCAGTATTTT. Protein product: CASSYAGGPSTDTQYF.

Only one count was recorded for this clone. This chain links TRBV18 with TRBJ2-3; TRBD2 might be the D (7 bases). Germline CDR1 is KGHSH and CDR2 is LQKENI. This CDR3 is 16 amino acids long. V shed 3 bases and J shed 5 bases, with 18 bases lying between them. Written as DNA, the CDR3 is TGTGCCAGCTCACCCCTTGCCGGGGGGCTGAGAGATACGCAGTATTTT. This codes for CASSPLAGGLRDTQYF.

The chain has TRBV7-2 and TRBJ2-3, with D maybe TRBD2 (5 bases). This CDR3 comprises 13 residues. CDR1 SGHTA and CDR2 FQGNSA come from the germline V gene. V gave up 5 bases and J gave up 5 bases, with 11 bases separating them. CDR3 residues: CASSPRREDTQYF. CDR3 in DNA: TGTGCCAGCAGCCCCCGTCGGGAAGATACGCAGTATTTT.

The table lists this clone with a count of one. V usage is TRBV6-6 and J usage is TRBJ2-4; 10 nucleotides line up with TRBD1. The germline gives CDR1 MNHNY, CDR2 SVGAGI (reference sequence). The trim removed 5 bases at V and 6 bases at J, leaving 4 bases unmatched. There are 14 residues in the CDR3. The DNA of the CDR3 is TGTGCCAGCAGTAGGACAGGGGGTGGAAACATTCAGTACTTC. It encodes CASSRTGGGNIQYF.

The chain couples TRBV29-1 to TRBJ2-1, with D unresolved. Germline V gene lookup returns CDR1 SQVTM and CDR2 ANQGSEA. V dropped 3 bases and J dropped 12 bases, with 9 bases sitting between them. This CDR3 region has 10 residues. CDR3 in amino acids: CSVEVGSQFF. CDR3 coding DNA: TGCAGCGTTGAGGTGGGCTCGCAGTTCTTC.